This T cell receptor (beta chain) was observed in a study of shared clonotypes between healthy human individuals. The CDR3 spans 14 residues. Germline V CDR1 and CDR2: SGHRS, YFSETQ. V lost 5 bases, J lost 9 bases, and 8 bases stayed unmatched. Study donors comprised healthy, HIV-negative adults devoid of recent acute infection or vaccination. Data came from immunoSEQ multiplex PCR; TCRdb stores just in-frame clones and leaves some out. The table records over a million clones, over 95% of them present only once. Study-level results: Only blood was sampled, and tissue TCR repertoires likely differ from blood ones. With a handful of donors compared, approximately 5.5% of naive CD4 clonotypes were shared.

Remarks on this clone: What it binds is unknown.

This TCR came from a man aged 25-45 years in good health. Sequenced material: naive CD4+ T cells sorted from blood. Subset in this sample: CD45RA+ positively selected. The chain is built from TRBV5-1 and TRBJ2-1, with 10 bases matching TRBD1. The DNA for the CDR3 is TGCGCCAGCAGTCGGGGGACAGGGGCTGGTGAGCAGTTCTTC. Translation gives CASSRGTGAGEQFF. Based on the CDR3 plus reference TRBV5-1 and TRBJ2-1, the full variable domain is KAGVTQTPRYLIKTRGQQVTLSCSPISGHRSVSWYQQTPGQGLQFLFEYFSETQRNKGNFPGRFSGRQFSNSRSEMNVSTLELGDSALYLCASSRGTGAGEQFFGPGTRLTVL.